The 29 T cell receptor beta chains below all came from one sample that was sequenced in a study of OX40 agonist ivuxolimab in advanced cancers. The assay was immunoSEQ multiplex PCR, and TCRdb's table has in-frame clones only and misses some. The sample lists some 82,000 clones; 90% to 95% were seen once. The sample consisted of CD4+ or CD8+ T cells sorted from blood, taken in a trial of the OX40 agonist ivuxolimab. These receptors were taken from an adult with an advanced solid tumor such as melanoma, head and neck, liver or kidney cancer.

DNA of the CDR3: TGTGCCAGCAGTTACTCGATGGGGGGGAACACCGGGGAGCTGTTTTTT. It encodes CASSYSMGGNTGELFF. This chain connects TRBV6-5 to TRBJ2-2; TRBD2 is a possible D gene (6 bases). CDR1 is MNHEY, CDR2 SVGAGI, per germline. This CDR3 has 16 amino acids. With 0 bases removed from V and 1 base from J, the gap between germline ends came to 9 bases.

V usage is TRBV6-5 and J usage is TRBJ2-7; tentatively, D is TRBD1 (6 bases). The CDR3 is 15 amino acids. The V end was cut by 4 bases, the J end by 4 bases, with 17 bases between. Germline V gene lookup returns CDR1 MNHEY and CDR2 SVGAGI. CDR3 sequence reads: CASSSPGTRWYEQYF. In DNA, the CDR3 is TGTGCCAGCAGTTCGCCCGGGACACGGTGGTACGAGCAGTACTTC.

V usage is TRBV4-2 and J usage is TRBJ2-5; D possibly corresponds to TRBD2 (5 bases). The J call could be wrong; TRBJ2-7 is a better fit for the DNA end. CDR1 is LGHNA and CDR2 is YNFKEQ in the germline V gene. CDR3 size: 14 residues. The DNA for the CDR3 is TGTGCCAGCAGCCAAGGTCCGGGGTCCTACGAGCAGTACTTC. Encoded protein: CASSQGPGSYEQYF.

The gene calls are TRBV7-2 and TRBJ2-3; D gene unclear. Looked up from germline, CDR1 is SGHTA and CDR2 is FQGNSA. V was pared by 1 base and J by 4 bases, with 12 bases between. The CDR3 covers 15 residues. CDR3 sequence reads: CASSLVTYPPDTQYF. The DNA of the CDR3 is TGTGCCAGCAGCTTAGTGACCTACCCCCCAGATACGCAGTATTTT.

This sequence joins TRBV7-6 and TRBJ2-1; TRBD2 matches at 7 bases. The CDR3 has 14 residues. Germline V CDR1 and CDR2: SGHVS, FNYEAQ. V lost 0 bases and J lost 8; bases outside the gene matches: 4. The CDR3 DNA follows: TGTGCCAGCAGCTTAGCTTCTAGCGGCGATGAGCAGTTCTTC. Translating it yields CASSLASSGDEQFF. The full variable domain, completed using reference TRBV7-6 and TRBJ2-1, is GAGVSQSPRYKVTKRGQDVALRCDPISGHVSLYWYRQALGQGPEFLTYFNYEAQQDKSGLPNDRFSAERPEGSISTLTIQRTEQRDSAMYRCASSLASSGDEQFFGPGTRLTVL.

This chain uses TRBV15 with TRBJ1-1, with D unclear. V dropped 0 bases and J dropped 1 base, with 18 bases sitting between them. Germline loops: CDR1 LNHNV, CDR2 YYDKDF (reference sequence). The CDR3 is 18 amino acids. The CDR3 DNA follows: TGTGCCACCAGCAGAGACGGCCGCCGCGTATATACGAACACTGAAGCTTTCTTT. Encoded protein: CATSRDGRRVYTNTEAFF.

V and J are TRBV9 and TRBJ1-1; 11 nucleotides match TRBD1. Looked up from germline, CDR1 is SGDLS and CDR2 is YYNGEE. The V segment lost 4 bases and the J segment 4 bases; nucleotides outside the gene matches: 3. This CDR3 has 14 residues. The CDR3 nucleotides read TGTGCCAGCAGCCGGGGGACAGGGGGCACTGAAGCTTTCTTT. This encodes CASSRGTGGTEAFF.

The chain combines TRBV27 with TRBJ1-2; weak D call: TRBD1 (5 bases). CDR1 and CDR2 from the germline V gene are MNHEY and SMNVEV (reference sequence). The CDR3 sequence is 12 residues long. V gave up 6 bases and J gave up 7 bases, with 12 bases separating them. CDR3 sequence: CASSGLGTGYTF. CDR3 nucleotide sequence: TGTGCCAGCAGCGGTCTGGGGACTGGCTACACCTTC.

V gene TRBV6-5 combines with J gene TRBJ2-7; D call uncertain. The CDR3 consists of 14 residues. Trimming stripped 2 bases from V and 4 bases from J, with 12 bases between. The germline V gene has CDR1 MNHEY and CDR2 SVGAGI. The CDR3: CASSYAPLGYEQYF. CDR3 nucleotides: TGTGCCAGCAGTTACGCGCCGTTGGGTTACGAGCAGTACTTC.

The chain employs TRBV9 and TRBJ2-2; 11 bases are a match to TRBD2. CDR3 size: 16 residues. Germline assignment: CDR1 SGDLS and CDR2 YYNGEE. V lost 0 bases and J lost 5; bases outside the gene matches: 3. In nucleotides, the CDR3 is TGTGCCAGCAGCGTAGAGGGGACTAGCGGAACCGGGGAGCTGTTTTTT. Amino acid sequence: CASSVEGTSGTGELFF. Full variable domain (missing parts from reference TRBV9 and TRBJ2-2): DSGVTQTPKHLITATGQRVTLRCSPRSGDLSVYWYQQSLDQGLQFLIQYYNGEERAKGNILERFSAQQFPDLHSELNLSSLELGDSALYFCASSVEGTSGTGELFFGEGSRLTVL.

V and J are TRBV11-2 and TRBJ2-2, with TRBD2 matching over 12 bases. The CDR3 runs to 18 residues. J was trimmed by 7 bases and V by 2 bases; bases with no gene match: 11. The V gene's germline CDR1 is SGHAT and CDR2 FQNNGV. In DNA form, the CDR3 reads TGTGCCAGCAGCTTAACCCTAGCGGGAGGGCCAGGGGGCGGGGAGCTGTTTTTT. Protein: CASSLTLAGGPGGGELFF.

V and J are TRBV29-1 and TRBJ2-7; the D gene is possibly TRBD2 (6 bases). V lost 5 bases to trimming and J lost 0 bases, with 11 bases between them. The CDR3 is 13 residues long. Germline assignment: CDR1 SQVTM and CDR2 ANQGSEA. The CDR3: CSVRLGTSYEQYF. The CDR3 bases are TGCAGCGTTAGACTAGGGACCTCCTACGAGCAGTACTTC.

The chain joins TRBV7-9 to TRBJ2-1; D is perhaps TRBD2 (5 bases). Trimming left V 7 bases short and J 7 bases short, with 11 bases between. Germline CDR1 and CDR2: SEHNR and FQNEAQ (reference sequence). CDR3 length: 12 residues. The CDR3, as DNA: TGTGCCAGCACCTTCGGCGGGAATGAGCAGTTCTTC. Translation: CASTFGGNEQFF. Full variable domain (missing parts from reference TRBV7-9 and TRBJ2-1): DTGVSQNPRHKITKRGQNVTFRCDPISEHNRLYWYRQTLGQGPEFLTYFQNEAQLEKSRLLSDRFSAERPKGSFSTLEIQRTEQGDSAMYLCASTFGGNEQFFGPGTRLTVL.

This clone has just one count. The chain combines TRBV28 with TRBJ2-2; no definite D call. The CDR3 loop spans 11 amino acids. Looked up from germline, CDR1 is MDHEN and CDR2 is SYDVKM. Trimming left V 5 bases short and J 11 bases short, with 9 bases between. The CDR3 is CASSLQRELFF. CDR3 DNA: TGTGCCAGCAGTCTACAGAGAGAGCTGTTTTTT.

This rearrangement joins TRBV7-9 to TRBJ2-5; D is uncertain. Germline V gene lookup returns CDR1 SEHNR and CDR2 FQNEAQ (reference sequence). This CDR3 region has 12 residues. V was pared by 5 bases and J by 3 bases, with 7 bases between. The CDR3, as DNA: TGTGCCAGCAGCGGCTATGAAGAGACCCAGTACTTC. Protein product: CASSGYEETQYF.

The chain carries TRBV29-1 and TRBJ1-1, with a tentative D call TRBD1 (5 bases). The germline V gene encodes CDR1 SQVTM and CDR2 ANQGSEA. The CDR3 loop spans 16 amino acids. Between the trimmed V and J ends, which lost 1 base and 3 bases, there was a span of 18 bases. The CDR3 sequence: CSVEGGVDLLHTEAFF. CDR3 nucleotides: TGCAGCGTTGAAGGAGGGGTCGACTTACTGCACACTGAAGCTTTCTTT.

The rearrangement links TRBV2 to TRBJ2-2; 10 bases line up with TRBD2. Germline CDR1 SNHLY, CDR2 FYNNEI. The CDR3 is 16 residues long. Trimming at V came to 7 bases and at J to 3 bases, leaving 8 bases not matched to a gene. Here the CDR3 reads CASNRLAGLDTGELFF. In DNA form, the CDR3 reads TGTGCCAGCAATAGACTAGCGGGCCTTGACACCGGGGAGCTGTTTTTT.

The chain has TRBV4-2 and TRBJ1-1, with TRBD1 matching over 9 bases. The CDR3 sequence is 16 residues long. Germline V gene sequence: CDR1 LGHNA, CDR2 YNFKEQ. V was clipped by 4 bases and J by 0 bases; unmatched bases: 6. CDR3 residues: CASSLGTGTMNTEAFF. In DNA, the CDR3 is TGTGCCAGCAGCCTCGGGACAGGGACCATGAACACTGAAGCTTTCTTT.

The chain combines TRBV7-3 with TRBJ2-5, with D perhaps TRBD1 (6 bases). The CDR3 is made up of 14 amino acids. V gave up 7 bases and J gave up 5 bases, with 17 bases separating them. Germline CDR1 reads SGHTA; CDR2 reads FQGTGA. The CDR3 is CASIIRGARETQYF. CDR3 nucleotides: TGTGCCAGCATCATCAGGGGCGCACGGGAGACCCAGTACTTC.

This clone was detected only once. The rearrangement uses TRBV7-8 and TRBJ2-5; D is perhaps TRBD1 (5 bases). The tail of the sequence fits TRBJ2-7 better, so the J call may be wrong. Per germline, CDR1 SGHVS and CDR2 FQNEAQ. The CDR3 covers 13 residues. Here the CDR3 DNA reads TGTGCCAGCAGCCTTTCTAGGGGTCACGAGCAGTACTTC. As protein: CASSLSRGHEQYF.

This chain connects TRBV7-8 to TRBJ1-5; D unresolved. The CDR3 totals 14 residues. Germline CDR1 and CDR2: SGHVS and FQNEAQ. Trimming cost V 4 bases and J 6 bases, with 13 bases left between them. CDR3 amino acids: CASSSSGGGQPQHF. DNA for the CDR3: TGTGCCAGCAGCTCGAGCGGTGGCGGTCAGCCCCAGCATTTT.

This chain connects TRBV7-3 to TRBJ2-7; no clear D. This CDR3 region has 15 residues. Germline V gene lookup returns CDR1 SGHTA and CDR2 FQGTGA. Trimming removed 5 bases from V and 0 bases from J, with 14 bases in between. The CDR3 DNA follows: TGTGCCAGCAGCCGCTCGGGCGGAAGCTCCTACGAGCAGTACTTC. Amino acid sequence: CASSRSGGSSYEQYF.

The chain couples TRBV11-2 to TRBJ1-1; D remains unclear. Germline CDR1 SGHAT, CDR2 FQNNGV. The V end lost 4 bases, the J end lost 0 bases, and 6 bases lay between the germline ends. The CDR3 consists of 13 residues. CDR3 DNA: TGTGCCAGCAGCTCGCCTTTGAACACTGAAGCTTTCTTT. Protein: CASSSPLNTEAFF.

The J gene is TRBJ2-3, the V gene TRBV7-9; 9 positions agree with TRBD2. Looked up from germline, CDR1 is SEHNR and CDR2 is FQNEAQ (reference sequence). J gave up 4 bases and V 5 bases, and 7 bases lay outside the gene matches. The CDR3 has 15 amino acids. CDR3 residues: CASSPGLADSDTQYF. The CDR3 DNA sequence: TGTGCCAGCAGCCCGGGACTAGCCGATTCAGATACGCAGTATTTT.

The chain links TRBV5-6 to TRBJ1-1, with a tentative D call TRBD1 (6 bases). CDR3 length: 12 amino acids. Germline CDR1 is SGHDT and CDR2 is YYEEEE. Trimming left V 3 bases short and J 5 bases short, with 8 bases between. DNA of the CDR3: TGTGCCAGCAGCTCAACAGGGACTGAAGCTTTCTTT. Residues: CASSSTGTEAFF.

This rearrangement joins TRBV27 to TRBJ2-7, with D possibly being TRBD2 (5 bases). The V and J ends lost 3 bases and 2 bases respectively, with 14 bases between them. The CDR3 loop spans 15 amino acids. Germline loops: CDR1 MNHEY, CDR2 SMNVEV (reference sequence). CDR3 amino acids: CASSFPGLGTYEQYF. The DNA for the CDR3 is TGTGCCAGCAGTTTCCCCGGTCTCGGGACCTACGAGCAGTACTTC.

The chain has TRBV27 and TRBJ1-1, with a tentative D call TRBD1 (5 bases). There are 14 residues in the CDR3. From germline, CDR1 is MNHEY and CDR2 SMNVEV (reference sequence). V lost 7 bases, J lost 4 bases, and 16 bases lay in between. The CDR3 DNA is TGTGCCAGCACTCCAGTGGGGGAGGGCACTGAAGCTTTCTTT. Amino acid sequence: CASTPVGEGTEAFF.

CDR3 DNA sequence: TGTGCCACCAGGGACGCTTCCTACGAGCAGTACTTC. This encodes CATRDASYEQYF. The rearrangement links TRBV11-1 to TRBJ2-7; TRBD1 or TRBD2 may be the D gene (5 bases each). V was cut by 10 bases and J by 1 base, with 11 bases left in between. Germline CDR1 SGHAT, CDR2 FQDESV (reference sequence). The CDR3 is made up of 12 amino acids.

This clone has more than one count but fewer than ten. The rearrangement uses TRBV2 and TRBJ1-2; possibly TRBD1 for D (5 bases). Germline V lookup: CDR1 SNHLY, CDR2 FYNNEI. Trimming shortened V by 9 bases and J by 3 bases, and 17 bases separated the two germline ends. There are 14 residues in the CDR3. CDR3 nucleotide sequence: TGTGCCAGATTTGTCGGTGGCAGGGACTATGGCTACACCTTC. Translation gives CARFVGGRDYGYTF.